Below are 11 T cell receptor beta chains sequenced from a single sample in a study of T cells in women clearing cervical HPV infection. TCRdb's table, derived via immunoSEQ multiplex PCR, lists solely in-frame clones and lacks some. Its table records roughly 14,000 clones. Sequenced input: blood buffy coat. The source is a woman aged 18-69 years with a cervical HPV16 infection that either progressed to CIN3+ or cleared (not recorded which).

As to this clone: The observed sequence ends 3 residues before the CDR3 terminus, with the missing tail filled in from the germline J gene. The chain carries TRBV12-5 and TRBJ2-5; possible D gene TRBD2, 5 bases. The V end lost 6 bases, the J end lost 7 bases, and 18 bases lay between the germline ends. Germline V gives CDR1 LGHNT, CDR2 FRNRAP. This CDR3 is built from 14 residues. The CDR3 spells CASGPTGLRGTQYF. Incomplete CDR3 DNA: TGTGCTAGTGGCCCAACGGGCCTCCGGGGGACC.

Of note for this clone: The CDR3 end is not reached by the read, which stops 3 residues before it; the germline J gene fills it in. The V and J genes are TRBV7-2 and TRBJ2-7, with 10 bases matching TRBD2. Germline lookup yields CDR1 SGHTA and CDR2 FQGNSA. This CDR3 is 15 amino acids long. J was trimmed by 6 bases and V by 4 bases; bases with no gene match: 9. The CDR3 DNA, read in part, is TGTGCCAGCAGCTCCCACACTAGCGGGGTTCGCGAG. Amino acids: CASSSHTSGVRE. The full CDR3 sequence reads CASSSHTSGVREQYF.

Of note for this clone: The missing CDR3 end, 3 residues past where the read stops, is filled in from the germline J gene. V usage is TRBV13 and J usage is TRBJ2-2; D perhaps matches TRBD1 (6 bases). Germline values: CDR1 PRHDT, CDR2 FYEKMQ (reference sequence). The V gene lost 3 bases and the J gene lost 6 bases, with 14 bases spanning the gap. This CDR3 contains 15 residues. The CDR3 here is CASSFQQGFAGELFF. CDR3 bases read: TGTGCCAGCAGCTTCCAACAGGGTTTCGCCGGGGAG.

Regarding this clone: The CDR3 extends 3 residues past the end of the read, so its final part is completed from the germline J gene. V and J are TRBV5-1 and TRBJ2-3; D might be TRBD2 (6 bases). The CDR3 covers 14 residues. Germline V CDR1 and CDR2: SGHRS, YFSETQ. The germline V and J ends were trimmed by 4 bases and 5 bases, with 14 bases remaining between them. The CDR3 spells CASSPLNGGDTQYF. CDR3 bases read: TGCGCCAGCAGCCCCCTCAACGGGGGAGATACG.

With respect to this clone: The read finishes 3 residues shy of the CDR3 end, and the germline J gene is used to complete it. The chain links TRBV19 to TRBJ1-4; TRBD1 might be the D (6 bases). The CDR3 extends over 17 amino acids. CDR1 is LNHDA, CDR2 SQIVND, per germline (reference sequence). The CDR3 bases that were read are TGTGCCAGTAGTCCCGCCAGGGGCCAGGCTGGGGCCAACGTA. Its translation: CASSPARGQAGANV. The complete CDR3 protein is CASSPARGQAGANVLFF.

Remarks on this clone: The CDR3 end falls 3 residues outside the read, so it is completed with the germline J gene. The rearrangement joins TRBV15 to TRBJ1-1; D perhaps matches TRBD1 (6 bases). Germline CDR1 and CDR2: LNHNV and YYDKDF (reference sequence). This CDR3 contains 13 residues. The DNA read from the CDR3 is TGTGCCACCAGCAGAGATGGCGACAGGGAA. Amino acid sequence: CATSRDGDRE. In full, the CDR3 is CATSRDGDREAFF.

As for this clone: The read ends 3 residues before the CDR3 terminus; that terminus is restored from the germline J gene. J is TRBJ2-2 and V is TRBV7-1, with TRBD1 matching over 9 bases. TRBV7-1 is marked as an open reading frame, function uncertain. The CDR3 loop spans 21 amino acids. Here the CDR3 reads CASSSGGLDRGNPATNEKLFF. CDR3 DNA, as far as it was read: TGTGCCAGCAGCTCAGGGGGCCTGGACAGGGGCAATCCGGCAACTAATGAAAAG.

A remark on this clone: The read halts 3 residues ahead of the CDR3 end, with the missing end drawn from the germline J gene. This rearrangement joins TRBV27 to TRBJ2-1; TRBD2 aligns across 10 bases. The V and J ends lost 5 bases and 7 bases, in that order; junction bases with no gene match: 8. The CDR3 contains 15 residues. CDR1 MNHEY and CDR2 SMNVEV come from the germline V gene (reference sequence). The CDR3 protein is CASSPIAGGMNEQFF. The sequenced CDR3 bases are TGTGCCAGCAGTCCGATAGCGGGAGGAATGAATGAG.

As regards this clone: From the germline J gene comes the end of the CDR3, since the read stops 3 residues before it. The V gene is TRBV9, the J gene TRBJ2-2; D call uncertain. V shed 0 bases and J shed 2 bases, with 8 bases lying between them. The CDR3 runs 15 residues. CDR1 and CDR2 from the germline V gene are SGDLS and YYNGEE. CDR3 loop: CASSVAVSNTGELFF. Partial CDR3 DNA: TGTGCCAGCAGCGTAGCAGTTTCTAACACCGGGGAG.

With respect to this clone: The CDR3 is cut off 3 residues early in the read; its end comes from the germline J gene. The chain employs TRBV27 and TRBJ1-2, with D perhaps matching TRBD1 (5 bases). From germline, CDR1 is MNHEY and CDR2 SMNVEV (reference sequence). Trimming pared 3 bases from V and 4 bases from J, leaving 18 bases between. There are 16 residues in the CDR3. The CDR3: CASSLAPGEGTYGYTF. CDR3 DNA (partial): TGTGCCAGCAGTTTGGCCCCGGGGGAGGGGACCTATGGC.

A remark on this clone: The read gets to within 3 residues of the CDR3 end, and the germline J gene fills in the rest. This chain uses TRBV20-1 with TRBJ2-1; TRBD1 matches at 7 bases. The CDR3 spans 19 residues. The germline V gene encodes CDR1 DFQATT and CDR2 SNEGSKA (reference sequence). Trimming cost V 5 bases and J 5 bases; bases outside gene matches: 24. CDR3 residues: CSADKGDSKRQGPDNEQFF. Incomplete CDR3 DNA: TGCAGTGCTGATAAAGGGGACAGCAAAAGGCAGGGACCCGACAATGAG.